This TCR beta chain came from a study of cytomegalovirus exposure and HLA in healthy donors (dated by TCRdb to 2015 to 2018). About the full investigation: According to an earlier analysis of 550 to 700 of the donors, about 180 million T cells yielded 117 million unique TCR beta sequences and approximately 280 Gb of sequence data. About 330 gigabases of sequencing data and around 85 million unique TCR sequences made up an early release that covered approximately 650 HLA-typed donors. Class I and class II HLA loci were covered by the typing at four-digit resolution. The later analysis used no new phenotypic data to find candidate immune exposures, relying instead on TCR beta sequences and their occurrence across donors. The genetic ancestry cluster associated with self-reported Caucasian donors included about 81% of the 398 genotyped donors. The number of donors typed differed by locus, with about 620-630 for A, B, C, DRB1 and DQB1, roughly 520 for DQA1, 600 to 610 for DPA1, and about 450 for DPB1. All discovery cohort repertoires had been generated using a single sequencing platform. Along with the roughly 710-subject first cohort, a separate validation cohort of around 120 different subjects was used. The study aimed to test whether cataloging public T cell receptors could reveal signatures of past pathogen exposure. Roughly five DR-DQ haplotypes were handled as single units for association and clustering because linkage in the cohort was strong. The study used immunosequencing to profile the T cell repertoires of 666 subjects and linked those repertoires to cytomegalovirus serostatus. The study combined high-throughput TCR immunosequencing, statistical association of individual TCRs with disease status, and machine learning to predict cytomegalovirus infection status. Among some 400 genotyped donors of the cohort, an average of about 220,000 unique TCR beta nucleotide sequences was sequenced per donor, of which about 19% were non-productive. A later genetic analysis took genome-wide SNP genotypes for about 65% of the 666 donors and used that subset as a discovery cohort. An earlier analysis of 587 of the donors applied high-throughput TCR beta sequencing to assess whether each TCR beta V gene segment acted as functional or pseudogenic. In a later analysis, previously published TCR beta repertoires from 500 to 750 donors were re-analyzed and high-resolution HLA genotyping was added so that TCR occurrence patterns could be studied. Donor age, sex, ethnicity and CMV serostatus were collected together with the repertoire data. Study-level results and caveats: When HLA alleles, especially DR and DQ, strongly co-occurred, TCR associations were difficult to assign to individual alleles. A further reported finding was that TCR beta sequences accurately predicted the HLA-A and HLA-B alleles for most subjects in the first cohort. While some public TCRs were present in many individuals, most TCR sequences turned up only very rarely across donors. Seventeen rarely observed V segments, including chromosome 9 orphons, were excluded from the earlier analysis of a few hundred of the donors because counts were too low. Because HLA typing was missing for some donors at each locus, association tests included only the typed subset. An association between a missense DCLRE1C variant and V-gene and J-gene trimming of TCR beta chains was found in a later genetic analysis and replicated in an independent cohort. Most CMV-associated TCR beta chains appeared to be HLA-restricted in a later analysis, and the HLA associations seemed to be driven largely by CMV exposure. A few of the identified cytomegalovirus-associated TCR beta chains were confirmed in vitro to be specific for cytomegalovirus antigens. In this cohort, only TCR beta chains were sequenced, and detectable features were limited by the absence of alpha or paired-chain data. For the cohort, immune exposure information was limited to CMV serostatus. In a later analysis, around 15,000 TCR beta sequences were associated with specific HLA alleles at a false discovery rate of 0.05. An earlier analysis of around 540 of the donors showed that most TCR beta V segments appeared in productive rearrangements either about 87% or about 30% of the time, which broadly matched IMGT annotations. Presence/absence analyses assumed roughly uniform sequencing depth across donors, an assumption that may not hold. The classifier was reported to diagnose cytomegalovirus status with high specificity and sensitivity in both the original and validation cohorts. Correlated functional status among segregating V segments might reflect linkage disequilibrium, but an unknown experimental factor could not be ruled out. A cluster of highly shared sequence variants was judged likely to be a technical artifact of the sequencing pipeline. A later analysis found that HLA-associated TCR beta chains were more clonally expanded and had lower generation probabilities than equally common non-associated chains. The authors suggested that the approach could potentially be generalized to other disease states and immunological phenotypes. Several of the top co-occurrence clusters appeared to be linked to parvovirus B19, influenza, CMV and Epstein-Barr virus, according to a later analysis. The study listed approximately 150 TCR beta chains as associated with cytomegalovirus. According to a later analysis, TCR association rates differed among HLA loci, with DRB1 alleles showing the most associated TCRs and HLA-C alleles showing the fewest. A later genetic analysis reported fewer N-insertions in productive TCRs among donors in an Asian-associated ancestry cluster than the approximately 700-donor mean.

Libraries were made using the immunoSEQ multiplex PCR assay. For the multiplex PCR, a mixture combining 60 forward primers for TCR Vbeta segments and 13 reverse primers for TCR Jbeta segments was used. A multiplex PCR assay on genomic DNA amplified the CDR3 region of rearranged TCR beta genes. Amplified TCR beta libraries were sequenced as 87-base-pair reads on the Illumina HiSeq System. For the original study's pipeline: A later analysis counted tens of millions of unique TCR beta chains across the 550 to 750 repertoires, and some 11 million of these chains were shared by at least two donors. Raw reads were error-corrected and collapsed into unique sequences with a nearest-neighbor algorithm that merged closely related sequences to remove PCR and sequencing errors. V, D and J gene segments were assigned by aligning CDR3 sequences to IMGT reference sequences. For a sequence to be retained, a match of at least six nucleotides to both a V gene segment and a J gene segment was required. A rearrangement was called productive if the CDR3 had no stop codons and remained in frame with V and J, and every other rearrangement was called non-productive. Following IMGT convention, CDR3 was defined as the stretch from the second conserved V-encoded cysteine to the conserved J-encoded phenylalanine. The earlier analysis of 500 to 750 of the donors excluded any sequence lacking an unambiguous match to a single V gene segment. An earlier analysis of just under 600 of the donors called V segments functional above 56.7% productive rearrangements and segregating when the between-donor standard deviation exceeded 5%. A statistical classification framework was built to diagnose cytomegalovirus status from the catalog of TCR beta chain sequences. In a later analysis, V and J genes were assigned by comparing TCR nucleotide sequences against IMGT/GENE-DB human TR gene sequences. In a later analysis, CDR3 sequences and most-parsimonious VDJ recombination scenarios were assigned using the TCRdist pipeline. In a later analysis, every TCR beta chain was defined by the combination of its CDR3 amino acid sequence and its V-gene family, and reads without a unique V-gene family were dropped. In a later analysis, around 650 highly shared, low-generation-probability nucleotide sequences were removed to address suspected cross-contamination and a sequencing artifact. In a later analysis, a clonal expansion index for each public chain was calculated from normalized within-repertoire ranks of inferred template counts. In a later analysis, generation probabilities were computed with a VDJ recombination model fitted to out-of-frame rearrangements, and the resulting probabilities were checked against IGoR. In a later analysis, hypergeometric tests were used to score TCR-TCR, TCR-HLA and TCR-CMV co-occurrence, with a repertoire-size bias correction applied to TCR pairs. A later analysis estimated false discovery rates by permuting HLA or CMV assignments 20 times. In a later analysis, co-occurring TCRs were grouped using DBSCAN, and TCRdist sequence similarity was added for clustering within HLA-allele-positive subsets. Repertoires with fewer than 30,000 or more than 120,000 public chains were left out of co-occurrence clustering, as were about five repertoires with anomalous nucleotide sharing. The table was pulled from immuneACCESS by TCRdb, which kept in-frame rearrangements only. Such tables lose some clones; where checked, under half of the loss comes from unresolved V genes, and the rest has no known cause. V and J calls and clone size are as listed in that table; D and trimming were resolved from the DNA. This sample holds 150,000 to 200,000 clones; roughly four fifths were observed only once. The ten largest clones represent less than 2% of the sample.

With respect to this clone: Its antigen specificity is not known. No much larger clone exists at a distance of one base, and base qualities are not known.

The cohort consisted of 666 healthy bone marrow donors. All cohort members were sampled while nominally healthy, although unrecorded immune exposures were likely present. The donor tested CMV seronegative and was one of the 352 seronegative cohort members. A peripheral blood sample was collected from each donor, and TCR beta sequencing was performed on peripheral blood mononuclear cells. Genomic DNA extraction from the blood cell samples was performed with the Qiagen DNeasy Blood Extraction Kit. The TCR comes from a woman under 30 in good health and CMV-seronegative. Sequenced input: PBMCs.

The DNA sequence reads TGTGCCAGCAGCGTAGCCGGGGGGGTTAACACTGAAGCTTTCTTT. Translated, this is CASSVAGGVNTEAFF. This sequence uses TRBV9 and TRBJ1-1, with TRBD1 as a weak D call on 5 bases. CDR1 and CDR2 (SGDLS, YYNGEE) derive from the germline V gene. Including the terminal cysteine and phenylalanine, the CDR3 comprises 15 residues. The read is trimmed to its CDR3 DNA, 45 bases read in frame from base 1. V and J are truncated by 0 bases and 2 bases respectively, leaving an intervening sequence of 11 bases.